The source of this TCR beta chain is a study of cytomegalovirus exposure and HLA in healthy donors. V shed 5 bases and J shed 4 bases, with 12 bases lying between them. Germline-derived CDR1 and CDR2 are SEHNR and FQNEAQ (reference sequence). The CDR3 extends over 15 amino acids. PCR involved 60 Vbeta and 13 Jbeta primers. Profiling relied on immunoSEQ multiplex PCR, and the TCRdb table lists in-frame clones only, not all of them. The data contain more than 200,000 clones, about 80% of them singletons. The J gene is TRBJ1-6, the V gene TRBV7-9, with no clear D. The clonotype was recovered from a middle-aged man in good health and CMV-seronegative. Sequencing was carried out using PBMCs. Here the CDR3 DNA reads TGTGCCAGCAGCCCTGCTGCGGGGTATAATTCACCCCTCCACTTT. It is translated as CASSPAAGYNSPLHF.